The subject of this entry is one TCR beta chain. Its antigen is unknown. The same CDR3 also results from other DNA sequences found in this sample. The CDR3 has 13 amino acids, counting the end cysteine and phenylalanine. The entry retains the CDR3 DNA only, 39 bases that are in frame from base 1. CDR1 and CDR2, per the germline V gene, are SGHVS and FNYEAQ. The germline V end is reduced by 5 bases and the J end by 7 bases; junction bases left unmatched: 6. The cohort was made up of approximately 700 healthy bone marrow donors. All cohort members were sampled while nominally healthy, although unrecorded immune exposures were likely present. The donor tested CMV seronegative and was one of the 352 seronegative cohort members. Each donor provided a peripheral blood sample, and peripheral blood mononuclear cells were used for TCR beta sequencing. The Qiagen DNeasy Blood Extraction Kit was used to extract genomic DNA from the blood cell samples.

The library was obtained by the immunoSEQ multiplex PCR assay. For the multiplex PCR, a mixture combining 60 forward primers for TCR Vbeta segments and 13 reverse primers for TCR Jbeta segments was used. Amplification of the CDR3 region of rearranged TCR beta genes was performed with a multiplex PCR assay on genomic DNA. Amplified TCR beta libraries were sequenced as 87-base-pair reads on the Illumina HiSeq System. The study's processing was this. A later analysis tallied 75 million to 95 million unique TCR beta chains across the roughly 610 repertoires, and about 12 million of those chains were shared by two or more donors. Raw reads were error-corrected and collapsed into unique sequences by a nearest-neighbor algorithm in which closely related sequences were merged to remove PCR and sequencing errors. To assign V, D and J gene segments, CDR3 sequences were aligned to IMGT reference sequences. For a sequence to be retained, a match of at least six nucleotides was required to both a V gene segment and a J gene segment. Rearrangements were classified as productive when the CDR3 lacked stop codons and remained in frame with V and J, and all other rearrangements were classified as non-productive. Following IMGT convention, CDR3 was defined as the stretch from the second conserved V-encoded cysteine to the conserved J-encoded phenylalanine. In an earlier analysis of roughly 610 of the donors, sequences lacking an unambiguous match to a single V gene segment were excluded. An earlier analysis of approximately 590 of the donors classified V segments as functional when productive rearrangements were above 56.7% and as segregating when the standard deviation between donors was above 5%. A statistical classification framework was developed to diagnose cytomegalovirus status using the catalog of TCR beta chain sequences. In a later analysis, V and J genes were assigned by comparing TCR nucleotide sequences against IMGT/GENE-DB human TR gene sequences. In a later analysis, CDR3 sequences and most-parsimonious VDJ recombination scenarios were assigned using the TCRdist pipeline. In a later analysis, each TCR beta chain was defined by its CDR3 amino acid sequence together with its V-gene family, and reads without a unique V-gene family were excluded. To address suspected cross-contamination and a sequencing artifact, a later analysis removed several hundred highly shared, low-generation-probability nucleotide sequences. For each public chain, a later analysis derived a clonal expansion index from normalized ranks of inferred template counts within each repertoire. In a later analysis, generation probabilities were computed using a VDJ recombination model fitted to out-of-frame rearrangements, and the results were checked against IGoR. In a later analysis, hypergeometric tests were used to score TCR-TCR, TCR-HLA and TCR-CMV co-occurrence, with a repertoire-size bias correction applied to TCR pairs. To estimate false discovery rates, a later analysis permuted the HLA or CMV assignments 20 times. In a later analysis, co-occurring TCRs were grouped using DBSCAN, with TCRdist sequence similarity added in when clustering inside HLA-allele-positive subsets. Repertoires with fewer than 30,000 or more than 120,000 public chains, plus five repertoires with anomalous nucleotide sharing, were excluded from co-occurrence clustering. TCRdb provides this immuneACCESS table in a form limited to in-frame rearrangements. Some clones are lacking; in checked studies, under half of them reflect an unresolved V gene, and why the rest are absent is not known. For V, J and clone size, that table is used; D and trimming come from the DNA. This sample's listing comprises some 82,000 clones. Around 1.1% of the sample belongs to the ten largest clones.

The data belong to a study of cytomegalovirus exposure and HLA in healthy donors (dated by TCRdb to about 2017). The study in broad terms: An earlier analysis of roughly 500 of the donors reported 276 Gb of sequence data and roughly 110 million unique TCR beta sequences from around 200 million T cells. An early release covering over 500 HLA-typed donors comprised roughly 300 gigabases of sequencing data and roughly 85 million unique TCR sequences. Typing coverage differed by locus: A, B, C, DRB1 and DQB1 were typed in roughly 620-630 donors, DQA1 in around 500, DPA1 in 600 to 610, and DPB1 in roughly 470. Donor age, sex, ethnicity and CMV serostatus were compiled together with the repertoire data. The study used immunosequencing to profile the T cell repertoires of more than 650 subjects and linked those repertoires to cytomegalovirus serostatus. A later analysis re-examined previously published TCR beta repertoires from hundreds of donors and added high-resolution HLA genotyping to investigate patterns of TCR occurrence. Rather than using new phenotypic data, the later analysis identified candidate immune exposures from TCR beta sequences and from how often those sequences occurred across donors. In a later genetic analysis, genome-wide SNP genotypes for 398 of the 666 donors were used, and that subset was treated as a discovery cohort. Across 300 to 400 genotyped donors of the cohort, an average of about 240,000 unique TCR beta nucleotide sequences per donor were sequenced, and approximately 17% of those sequences were non-productive. HLA typing covered class I and class II loci at four-digit resolution. To predict cytomegalovirus infection status, the study brought together high-throughput TCR immunosequencing, statistical association of individual TCRs with disease status, and machine learning. Among the roughly 390 genotyped donors, 81% belonged to the genetic ancestry cluster associated with self-reported Caucasian donors. All discovery cohort repertoires had been generated on a single sequencing platform. Besides the first cohort of approximately 710 subjects, a separate validation cohort made up of some 110 different subjects was used. The study aimed to test whether signatures of past pathogen exposure could be identified by cataloging public T cell receptors. An earlier analysis of about 620 of the donors applied high-throughput TCR beta sequencing to assess whether each TCR beta V gene segment acted as functional or pseudogenic. Several DR-DQ haplotypes were treated as single units for association and clustering because of strong linkage in the cohort.

Points the paper makes about the study in general: This cohort had only TCR beta chains sequenced, and the lack of alpha or paired-chain data limited which features could be detected. A further reported finding was that TCR beta sequences accurately predicted the HLA-A and HLA-B alleles for most subjects in the first cohort. An earlier analysis of approximately 600 of the donors showed that most TCR beta V segments appeared in productive rearrangements either about 87% or about 30% of the time, which broadly matched IMGT annotations. The classifier was reported to diagnose cytomegalovirus status with high specificity and sensitivity in both the original cohort and the validation cohort. According to the authors, the approach could potentially be generalized to other disease states and immunological phenotypes. Because counts were too low, 15 or so rarely observed V segments, including chromosome 9 orphons, were excluded from the earlier analysis of roughly 580 of the donors. CMV serostatus was the only immune exposure information available for the cohort. A later analysis found that most CMV-associated TCR beta chains appeared HLA-restricted, with HLA associations seemingly driven largely by CMV exposure. Correlated functional status among segregating V segments might be attributable to linkage disequilibrium, but an unknown experimental factor could not be ruled out. V-gene and J-gene trimming of TCR beta chains was associated with a missense DCLRE1C variant in a later genetic analysis, and the association was replicated in an independent cohort. Most TCR sequences were seen in very few donors, while some public TCRs were found in many individuals. In vitro tests confirmed that a few of the cytomegalovirus-associated TCR beta chains recognize cytomegalovirus antigens. According to a later analysis, TCR association rates differed among HLA loci, with DRB1 alleles showing the most associated TCRs and HLA-C alleles showing the fewest. A total of 150 or so TCR beta chains were listed by the study as associated with cytomegalovirus. Assigning TCR associations to individual alleles was difficult when HLA alleles, especially DR and DQ, strongly co-occurred. At a false discovery rate of 0.05, a later analysis linked under 20,000 TCR beta sequences to specific HLA alleles. A later analysis found that HLA-associated TCR beta chains were more clonally expanded and had lower generation probabilities than equally common non-associated chains. A later analysis reported that several top co-occurrence clusters appeared linked to parvovirus B19, influenza, CMV and Epstein-Barr virus. Because some donors lacked HLA typing at each locus, the association tests relied only on the typed subset. A cluster of highly shared sequence variants was judged likely to be a technical artifact of the sequencing pipeline. Sequencing depth was assumed to be roughly uniform across donors in the presence/absence analyses, though that assumption may not hold. Compared with the approximately 710-donor mean, donors in an Asian-associated ancestry cluster had fewer N-insertions in productive TCRs, according to a later genetic analysis. The 87-base-pair reads could not distinguish some IMGT-functional V segments, including TRBV6-2 and TRBV6-3, so those segments were excluded.

The chain links TRBV7-6 with TRBJ2-7; 9 junctional bases match TRBD1. What was sequenced was PBMCs. The sequence derives from a woman in her 30s in good health and CMV-seronegative. The DNA sequence is TGTGCCAGCAGCCCGGGACAGGGCGGAGAGCAGTACTTC. Its translation reads: CASSPGQGGEQYF.